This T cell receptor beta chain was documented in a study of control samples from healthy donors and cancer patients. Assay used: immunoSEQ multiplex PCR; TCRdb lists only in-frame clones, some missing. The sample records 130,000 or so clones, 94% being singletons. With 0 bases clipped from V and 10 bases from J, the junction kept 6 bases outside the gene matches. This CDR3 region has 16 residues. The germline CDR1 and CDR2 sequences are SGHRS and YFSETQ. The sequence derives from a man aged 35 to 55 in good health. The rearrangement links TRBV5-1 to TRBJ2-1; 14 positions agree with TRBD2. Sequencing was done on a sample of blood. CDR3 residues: CASSLAIGTSGSEQFF. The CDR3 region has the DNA TGCGCCAGCAGCTTGGCCATCGGGACTAGCGGGAGCGAGCAGTTCTTC. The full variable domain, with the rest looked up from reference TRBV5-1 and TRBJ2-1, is KAGVTQTPRYLIKTRGQQVTLSCSPISGHRSVSWYQQTPGQGLQFLFEYFSETQRNKGNFPGRFSGRQFSNSRSEMNVSTLELGDSALYLCASSLAIGTSGSEQFFGPGTRLTVL.